These T cell receptor beta chains were read from a single sample in a study of Ad26.COV2.S vaccination and SARS-CoV-2 variants. The table came from immunoSEQ multiplex PCR; TCRdb's copy has only in-frame clones and leaves some out. The sample holds roughly 240,000 clones, 70% to 90% seen once. Sample: peripheral blood, taken in a trial of Ad26.COV2.S vaccine versus placebo. The receptors were gathered from a person between 18 and 65 years old who received the Ad26.COV2.S COVID-19 vaccine or a placebo. The CDR3 runs from the conserved cysteine through the conserved F or W. The D gene is left open where the match is weak. Size is stated for part of the rows, as once, few or many counts, or as a class when the clone is expanded.

d_call: NA
j_call: TRBJ1-1
v_call: TRBV4-3
clone_size: once
cdr3_nt: TGCGCCAGCAGCCAAGAGCGGTGGGGCGCTGAAGCTTTCTTT
cdr3_aa: CASSQERWGAEAFF

d_call: NA
j_call: TRBJ2-3
v_call: TRBV9
clone_size: NA
cdr3_nt: TGTGCCAGCAGCGTAGCGGCAGGGGCGCCCATTACAGAGAGCACAGATACGCAGTATTTT
cdr3_aa: CASSVAAGAPITESTDTQYF

d_call: NA
j_call: TRBJ1-1
v_call: TRBV7-3
clone_size: NA
cdr3_nt: TGTGCCAGCAGCCCGACGGGCACGTTGAACACTGAAGCTTTCTTT
cdr3_aa: CASSPTGTLNTEAFF

d_call: NA
j_call: TRBJ1-5
v_call: TRBV6-4
clone_size: NA
cdr3_nt: TGTGCCAGCAGGACGGACAGCAATAGCAATCAGCCCCAGCATTTT
cdr3_aa: CASRTDSNSNQPQHF

d_call: NA
j_call: TRBJ1-4
v_call: TRBV4-2
clone_size: NA
cdr3_nt: TGTGCCAGCAGCCGGACAATCGTAGGAGAAAAACTGTTTTTT
cdr3_aa: CASSRTIVGEKLFF

d_call: TRBD1
j_call: TRBJ1-3
v_call: TRBV27
clone_size: NA
cdr3_nt: TGTGCCAGCAGGCAGACAGGGGTTGGAAACACCATATATTTT
cdr3_aa: CASRQTGVGNTIYF

d_call: TRBD1
j_call: TRBJ1-1
v_call: TRBV6-6
clone_size: NA
cdr3_nt: TGTGCCAGCAGAGGACAGGGGGCAGTCACTGAAGCTTTCTTT
cdr3_aa: CASRGQGAVTEAFF

d_call: NA
j_call: TRBJ1-6
v_call: TRBV30
clone_size: NA
cdr3_nt: TGTGCCTGGGCCGCGAGTGGGGGGTATAATTCACCCCTCCACTTT
cdr3_aa: CAWAASGGYNSPLHF

d_call: TRBD2
j_call: TRBJ2-5
v_call: TRBV6-5
clone_size: NA
cdr3_nt: TGTGCCAGCACCCCGAAGACGGGGGGTCTTGAGACCCAGTACTTC
cdr3_aa: CASTPKTGGLETQYF

d_call: TRBD2
j_call: TRBJ2-7
v_call: TRBV19
clone_size: NA
cdr3_nt: TGTGCCAGTAGTCTAGCGGGGGCCCAGAGGGAGCAGTACTTC
cdr3_aa: CASSLAGAQREQYF

d_call: TRBD1
j_call: TRBJ2-7
v_call: TRBV28
clone_size: NA
cdr3_nt: TGTGCCAGCAGTCCCTACCCGAGGGACAGGGGGTCCTACGAGCAGTACTTC
cdr3_aa: CASSPYPRDRGSYEQYF

d_call: NA
j_call: TRBJ1-2
v_call: TRBV18
clone_size: NA
cdr3_nt: TGTGCCAGCTCACCCCCCGCCCCGGACAGCTATGGCTACACCTTC
cdr3_aa: CASSPPAPDSYGYTF

d_call: TRBD2
j_call: TRBJ2-1
v_call: TRBV6-5
clone_size: NA
cdr3_nt: TGTGCCAGCCAAGCGGGGAGCTCCTACAATGAGCAGTTCTTC
cdr3_aa: CASQAGSSYNEQFF

d_call: NA
j_call: TRBJ2-1
v_call: TRBV28
clone_size: NA
cdr3_nt: TGTGCCAGCAGTTTATTGGGCCTCCGGAGGTTCTTC
cdr3_aa: CASSLLGLRRFF

d_call: NA
j_call: TRBJ1-4
v_call: TRBV9
clone_size: once
cdr3_nt: TGTGCCAGCAGCGTTTTGGGACAAGAGAATGAAAAACTGTTTTTT
cdr3_aa: CASSVLGQENEKLFF

d_call: NA
j_call: TRBJ1-1
v_call: TRBV5-1
clone_size: NA
cdr3_nt: NA
cdr3_aa: CASTFGSGDGVTEAFF

d_call: NA
j_call: TRBJ1-4
v_call: TRBV9
clone_size: NA
cdr3_nt: TGTGCCAGCAGCGTAGGCCCAGGCTTGGAAAAACTGTTTTTT
cdr3_aa: CASSVGPGLEKLFF